This T cell receptor beta chain was identified during a study of tumor-infiltrating lymphocytes in glioblastoma multiforme. Whole-study results and caveats: T cells were not sorted into functional subsets.

The CDR3 covers 15 residues. CDR1 is SGHNT, CDR2 YYREEE, per germline (reference sequence). TCRB libraries came from RNA via three nested multiplex PCR rounds. Each CDR3 protein gets one entry after TCRdb re-called the multiplex PCR reads with MiXCR. The repertoire holds 13,000 or so distinct CDR3 sequences, with 64% as singletons. About this clonotype itself: Its target is unknown. Mismatch with germline at one junction end may stem from a read error.

Input material: brain tumor tissue. The chain carries TRBV5-4 and TRBJ2-3, with D unclear. This TCR derives from a male donor with glioblastoma. The CDR3 sequence is CASRLESITTYTQYF. The CDR3 DNA reads as TGTGCCAGCAGATTGGAGAGTATAACCACATATACGCAGTATTTT.